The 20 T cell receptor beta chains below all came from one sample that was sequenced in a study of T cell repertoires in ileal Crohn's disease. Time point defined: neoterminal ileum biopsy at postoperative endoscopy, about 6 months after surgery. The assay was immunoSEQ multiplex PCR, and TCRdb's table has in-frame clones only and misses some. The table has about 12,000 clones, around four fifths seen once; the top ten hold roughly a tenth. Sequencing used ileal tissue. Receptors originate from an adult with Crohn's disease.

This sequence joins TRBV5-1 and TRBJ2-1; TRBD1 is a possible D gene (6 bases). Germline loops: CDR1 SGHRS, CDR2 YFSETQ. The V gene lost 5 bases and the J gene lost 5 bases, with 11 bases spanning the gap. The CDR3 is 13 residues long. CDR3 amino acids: CASRTGPNNEQFF. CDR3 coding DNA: TGCGCCAGCAGAACAGGGCCCAACAATGAGCAGTTCTTC.

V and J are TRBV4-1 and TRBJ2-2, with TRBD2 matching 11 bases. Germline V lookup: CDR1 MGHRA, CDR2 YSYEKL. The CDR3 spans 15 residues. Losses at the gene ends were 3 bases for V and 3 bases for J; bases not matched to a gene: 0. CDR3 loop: CASSHSGRDTGELFF. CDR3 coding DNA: TGCGCCAGCAGCCATAGCGGGAGGGACACCGGGGAGCTGTTTTTT.

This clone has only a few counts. CDR3 protein: CASSPGTVNTEAFF. The CDR3 DNA reads TGTGCCAGCAGCCCGGGGACAGTTAACACTGAAGCTTTCTTT. The chain recombines TRBV4-2 with TRBJ1-1, with 7 bases matching TRBD1. J lost 2 bases, V lost 4 bases, and 4 bases had no gene match. CDR3 size: 14 residues. Germline V CDR1 and CDR2: LGHNA, YNFKEQ.

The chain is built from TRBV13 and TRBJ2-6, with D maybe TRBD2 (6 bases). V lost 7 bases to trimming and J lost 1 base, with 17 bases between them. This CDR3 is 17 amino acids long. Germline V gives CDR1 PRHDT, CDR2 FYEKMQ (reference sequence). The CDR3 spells CASTPAKGRSGANVLTF. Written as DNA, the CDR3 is TGTGCCAGCACCCCGGCCAAGGGGAGGTCTGGGGCCAACGTCCTGACTTTC. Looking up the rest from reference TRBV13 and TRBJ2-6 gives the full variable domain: AAGVIQSPRHLIKEKRETATLKCYPIPRHDTVYWYQQGPGQDPQFLISFYEKMQSDKGSIPDRFSAQQFSDYHSELNMSSLELGDSALYFCASTPAKGRSGANVLTFGAGSRLTVL.

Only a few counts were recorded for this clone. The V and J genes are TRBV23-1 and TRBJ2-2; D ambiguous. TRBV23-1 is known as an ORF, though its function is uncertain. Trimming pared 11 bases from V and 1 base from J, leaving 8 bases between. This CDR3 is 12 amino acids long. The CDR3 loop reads CAGRGNTGELFF. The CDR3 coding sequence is TGCGCCGGAAGAGGGAACACCGGGGAGCTGTTTTTT.

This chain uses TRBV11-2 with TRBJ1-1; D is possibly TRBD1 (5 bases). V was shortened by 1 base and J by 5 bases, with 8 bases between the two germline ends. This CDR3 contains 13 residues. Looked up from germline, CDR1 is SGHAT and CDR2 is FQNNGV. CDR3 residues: CASSLVRGTEAFF. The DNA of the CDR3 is TGTGCCAGCAGCTTAGTTCGGGGGACTGAAGCTTTCTTT.

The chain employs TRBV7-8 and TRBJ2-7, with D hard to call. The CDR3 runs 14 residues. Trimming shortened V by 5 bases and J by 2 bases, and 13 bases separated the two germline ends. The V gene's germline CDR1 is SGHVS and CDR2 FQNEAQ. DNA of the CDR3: TGTGCCAGCAGCGAAACTGAGATTACCTACGAGCAGTACTTC. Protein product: CASSETEITYEQYF.

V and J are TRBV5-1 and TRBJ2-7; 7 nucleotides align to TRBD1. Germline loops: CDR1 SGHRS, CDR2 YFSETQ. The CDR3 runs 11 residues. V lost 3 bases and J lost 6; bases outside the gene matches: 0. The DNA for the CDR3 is TGCGCCAGCAGCTCAGGGGGCGAGCAGTACTTC. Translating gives CASSSGGEQYF.

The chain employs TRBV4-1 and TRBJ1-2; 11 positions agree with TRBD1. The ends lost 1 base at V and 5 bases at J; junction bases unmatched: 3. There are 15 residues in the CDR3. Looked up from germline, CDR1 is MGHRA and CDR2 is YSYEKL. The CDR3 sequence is CASSQGTGGEYGYTF. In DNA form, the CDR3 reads TGCGCCAGCAGCCAAGGGACAGGGGGCGAATATGGCTACACCTTC.

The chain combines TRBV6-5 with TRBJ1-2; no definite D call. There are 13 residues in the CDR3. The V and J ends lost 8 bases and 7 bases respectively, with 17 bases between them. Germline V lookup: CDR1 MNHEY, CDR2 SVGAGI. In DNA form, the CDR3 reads TGTGCCAGCTCGAACCTCCAGAAAAGTGGCTACACCTTC. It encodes CASSNLQKSGYTF.

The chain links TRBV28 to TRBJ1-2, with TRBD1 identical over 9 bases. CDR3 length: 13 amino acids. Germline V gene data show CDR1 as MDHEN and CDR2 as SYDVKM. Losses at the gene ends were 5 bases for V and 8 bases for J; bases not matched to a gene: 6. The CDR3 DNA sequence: TGTGCCAGCAGTCAGTACAGGGGGCTCGGCTACACCTTC. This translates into CASSQYRGLGYTF.

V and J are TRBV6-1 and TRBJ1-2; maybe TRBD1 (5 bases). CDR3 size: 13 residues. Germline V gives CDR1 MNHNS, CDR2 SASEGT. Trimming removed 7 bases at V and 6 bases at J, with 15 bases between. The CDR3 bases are TGTGCCAGCACGTCGACAGTATGGAATGGCTACACCTTC. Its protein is CASTSTVWNGYTF.

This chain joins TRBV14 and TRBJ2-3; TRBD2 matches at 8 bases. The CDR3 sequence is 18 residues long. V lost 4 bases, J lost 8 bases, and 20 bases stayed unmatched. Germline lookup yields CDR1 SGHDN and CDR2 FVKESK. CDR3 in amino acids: CASSPPLVSGGPGLTQYF. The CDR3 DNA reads TGTGCCAGCAGCCCGCCCCTGGTATCGGGGGGGCCAGGGCTTACGCAGTATTTT.

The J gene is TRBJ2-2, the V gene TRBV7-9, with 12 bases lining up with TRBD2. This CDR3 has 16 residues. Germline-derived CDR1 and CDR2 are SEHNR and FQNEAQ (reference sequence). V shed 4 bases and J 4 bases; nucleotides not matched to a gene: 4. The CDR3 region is CASSSLLAGGTGELFF. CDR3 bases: TGTGCCAGCAGCTCCCTACTAGCGGGAGGCACCGGGGAGCTGTTTTTT.

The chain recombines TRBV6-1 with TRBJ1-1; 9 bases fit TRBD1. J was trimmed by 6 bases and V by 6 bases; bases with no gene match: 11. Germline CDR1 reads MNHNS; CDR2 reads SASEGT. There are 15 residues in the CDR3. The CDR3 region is CASRDRGGTVSEAFF. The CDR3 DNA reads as TGTGCCAGCAGGGACAGGGGAGGGACAGTGTCTGAAGCTTTCTTT.

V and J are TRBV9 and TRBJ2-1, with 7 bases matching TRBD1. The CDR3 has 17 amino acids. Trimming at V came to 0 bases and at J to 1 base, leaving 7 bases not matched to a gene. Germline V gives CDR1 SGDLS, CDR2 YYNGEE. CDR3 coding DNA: TGTGCCAGCAGCGTAGAAGGGGGCAGTTCGTCCTACAATGAGCAGTTCTTC. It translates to CASSVEGGSSSYNEQFF. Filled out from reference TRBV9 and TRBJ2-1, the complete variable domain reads DSGVTQTPKHLITATGQRVTLRCSPRSGDLSVYWYQQSLDQGLQFLIQYYNGEERAKGNILERFSAQQFPDLHSELNLSSLELGDSALYFCASSVEGGSSSYNEQFFGPGTRLTVL.

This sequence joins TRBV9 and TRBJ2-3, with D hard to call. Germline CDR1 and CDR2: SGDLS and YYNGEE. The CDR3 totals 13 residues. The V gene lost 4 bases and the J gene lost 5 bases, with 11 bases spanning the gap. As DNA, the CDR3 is TGTGCCAGCAGCCCCCTGCGGCGAGATACGCAGTATTTT. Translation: CASSPLRRDTQYF. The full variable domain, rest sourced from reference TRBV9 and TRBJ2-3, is DSGVTQTPKHLITATGQRVTLRCSPRSGDLSVYWYQQSLDQGLQFLIQYYNGEERAKGNILERFSAQQFPDLHSELNLSSLELGDSALYFCASSPLRRDTQYFGPGTRLTVL.

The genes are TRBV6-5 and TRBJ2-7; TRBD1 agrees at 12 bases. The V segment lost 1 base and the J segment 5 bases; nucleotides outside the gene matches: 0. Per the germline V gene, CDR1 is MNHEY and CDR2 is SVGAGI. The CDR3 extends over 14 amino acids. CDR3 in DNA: TGTGCCAGCAGTTACTGGGACAGGGGGCACGAGCAGTACTTC. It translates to CASSYWDRGHEQYF.

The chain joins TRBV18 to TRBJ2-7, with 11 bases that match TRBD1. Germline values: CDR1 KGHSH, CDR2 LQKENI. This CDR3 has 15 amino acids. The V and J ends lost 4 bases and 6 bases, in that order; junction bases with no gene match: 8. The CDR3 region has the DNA TGTGCCAGCTCACAAACCGGGACAGGGGGGCTCGAGCAGTACTTC. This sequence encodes CASSQTGTGGLEQYF.

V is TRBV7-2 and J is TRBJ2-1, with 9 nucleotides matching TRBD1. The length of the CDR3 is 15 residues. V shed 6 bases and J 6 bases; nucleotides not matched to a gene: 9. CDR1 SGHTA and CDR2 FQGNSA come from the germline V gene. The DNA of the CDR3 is TGTGCCAGCAGACCTACAGGGGGCGTCGGCAATGAGCAGTTCTTC. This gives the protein CASRPTGGVGNEQFF.